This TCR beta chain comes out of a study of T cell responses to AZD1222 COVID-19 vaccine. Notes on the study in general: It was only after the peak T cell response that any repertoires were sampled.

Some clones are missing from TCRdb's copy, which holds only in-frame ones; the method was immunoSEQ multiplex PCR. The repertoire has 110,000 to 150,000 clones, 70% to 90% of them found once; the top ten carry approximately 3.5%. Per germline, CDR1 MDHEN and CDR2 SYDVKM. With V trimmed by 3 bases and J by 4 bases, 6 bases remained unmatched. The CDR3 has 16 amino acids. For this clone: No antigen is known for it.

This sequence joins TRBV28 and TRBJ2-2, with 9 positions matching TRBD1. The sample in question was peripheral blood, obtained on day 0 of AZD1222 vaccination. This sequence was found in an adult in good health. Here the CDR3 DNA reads TGTGCCAGCAGTTTCGGGACAGGGATTGTCACCGGGGAGCTGTTTTTT. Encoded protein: CASSFGTGIVTGELFF.